The following is a TCR beta chain sequence with its context. There is no known antigen for this receptor. No clone much larger than this one lies a single base away; base qualities are absent. The method behind the library was the immunoSEQ multiplex PCR assay. The hsTCRB Kit was used according to the manufacturer's protocol to amplify rearranged TCR beta chain sequences. TCRB libraries were sequenced on an Illumina MiSeq. The paper's processing steps were these. The proprietary platform of the kit vendor was used for demultiplexing, trimming and gene mapping. Entries here come from immuneACCESS through TCRdb and include only in-frame sequences with V and J called. Some clones fail to appear in such tables; in the studies checked, an unresolved V gene covers under half of the shortfall, and the cause of the remainder is unknown. The DNA was the basis for D and trimming; V, J and clone size are from that table. Across this sample there are 65,000 or so clones, with roughly 81% seen only once. The ten largest clonotypes hold roughly 3.9% of the sample.

This sample stems from a study of a mutant IDH1 vaccine in newly diagnosed glioma (dated by TCRdb to about 2021). Background for the entire study: Patients received eight vaccinations in weeks 1, 3, 5, 7, 11, 15, 19 and 23, corresponding to visits V03 through V10. Vaccination started 4-6 weeks after radiotherapy alone, or was given together with temozolomide cycles in the groups whose treatment included chemotherapy. For exploratory analyses, longitudinal TCRB deep sequencing was carried out in more than 20 treated patients wherever samples were available. Prior to enrollment, standard therapy consisting of radiotherapy alone, temozolomide alone, or radiochemotherapy with temozolomide had been administered to patients, with the combination being received by most patients. Peripheral blood was collected at six visits: V03 (baseline), V05, V07, V10, V12 and V13. Of the 32 patients who were treated, around 62% were male and around 38% were female, and the mean age was around 43 years.

Per the publication, the time point label means: week 23, last vaccination. Each vaccine dose, consisting of 300 ug of a 20-mer mutant IDH1 peptide in Montanide, was administered subcutaneously with topical imiquimod. Donors had newly diagnosed WHO grade 3 or 4 IDH1-mutant astrocytomas with loss of nuclear ATRX. The samples were drawn from NOA16, a multicentre, single-arm, open-label phase I trial in Germany that tested a mutant IDH1 peptide vaccine in humans for the first time. Genomic DNA for TCRB sequencing was extracted from EDTA blood using the DNeasy Blood and Tissue Kit. Broader findings and caveats from the paper: Pseudoprogression appeared unrelated to alterations in the top peripheral T cell clonotypes detected by TCRB sequencing. Immune responses induced by the vaccine were seen in 90% to 95% of patients across multiple MHC alleles. It was noted by the authors that analyses of patient blood samples could not be reproduced owing to sample limitations. Selection of PBMC samples for TCRB deep sequencing was based on availability.

This clonotype was sampled from a man aged 25 to 45 with glioma. Sequencing was performed on PBMCs, taken from a glioma patient whose treatment included an IDH1 peptide vaccine.

The nucleotides read TGTGCCAGCAGTGCGCCGGGACAGGGAACTTCACCCCTCCACTTT. Translated, it reads CASSAPGQGTSPLHF. Recombination joined TRBV6-5 with TRBJ1-6; 9 bases in between match TRBD1. Ends trimmed: V by 5 bases, J by 9 bases; bases unmatched to a gene: 8. From a lookup of the germline V gene, CDR1 and CDR2 are MNHEY and SVGAGI. From cysteine to phenylalanine, the CDR3 is 15 amino acids long. Solely the CDR3 DNA is kept, with 45 bases framed from the first base.